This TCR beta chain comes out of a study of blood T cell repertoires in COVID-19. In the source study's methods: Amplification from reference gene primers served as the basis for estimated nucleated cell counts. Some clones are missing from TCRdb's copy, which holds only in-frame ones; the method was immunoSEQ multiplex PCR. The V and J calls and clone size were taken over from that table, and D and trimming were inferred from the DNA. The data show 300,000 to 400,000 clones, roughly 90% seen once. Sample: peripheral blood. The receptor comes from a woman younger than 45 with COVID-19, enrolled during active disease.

CDR3 DNA sequence: TGCGCCAGCAGCGGGGACAGGTACCAAGAGACCCAGTACTTC. As protein: CASSGDRYQETQYF. The gene calls are TRBV5-1 and TRBJ2-5; TRBD1 matches at 8 bases. Unmatched junction bases numbered 2, after V lost 4 bases and J lost 0 bases. The CDR3 totals 14 residues. Germline V CDR1 and CDR2: SGHRS, YFSETQ.